These 5 T cell receptor beta chains were sequenced from one sample in a study of metastatic and nonmetastatic thyroid tumors. TCRdb reanalyzed the PCR reads with MiXCR. The repertoire includes some 20,000 clones, over 20% of them detected once, and roughly 7.7% sits in the top ten. Before thyroid surgery, none of the patients had received any treatment. The sequenced sample consisted of adjacent normal tissue. These TCRs come from a female donor with papillary thyroid cancer or a benign thyroid nodule (not recorded which). Some clones in this sample may be carry-over from other donors' samples.

Comments on this clone: The junction and the germline gene differ at one end; a read error may be behind it. The chain joins TRBV7-7 to TRBJ2-1; D might be TRBD1 (5 bases). The CDR3 loop spans 17 amino acids. Germline V gene lookup returns CDR1 SSHAT and CDR2 FNYEAQ (reference sequence). CDR3 coding DNA: TGTGCTAGCAGCTTAAGCTTAAGGGGTGATGGCTACAATGAGCAGTTCTTC. Its translation is CASSLSLRGDGYNEQFF.

This clone has a count of ten or more. The gene calls are TRBV7-3 and TRBJ2-2; 7 positions match TRBD2. Germline loops: CDR1 SGHTA, CDR2 FQGTGA. This CDR3 is built from 13 residues. V was clipped by 5 bases and J by 6 bases; unmatched bases: 3. CDR3 sequence: CASSVTSPGELFF. CDR3 nucleotides: TGTGCCAGCAGCGTGACTAGCCCCGGGGAGCTGTTTTTT.

V is TRBV15 and J is TRBJ2-2, with TRBD1 as a possible D gene (6 bases). The CDR3 covers 16 residues. V was clipped by 3 bases and J by 4 bases, with 15 bases between them. The germline CDR1 and CDR2 sequences are LNHNV and YYDKDF (reference sequence). CDR3 protein: CATSRWSTGSTGELFF. CDR3 nucleotide sequence: TGTGCCACCAGCAGGTGGTCCACAGGGTCCACCGGGGAGCTGTTTTTT.

This clone was counted a few times. This chain joins TRBV30 and TRBJ1-6, with D hard to call. The CDR3 has 13 amino acids. Trimming shortened V by 1 base and J by 7 bases, and 8 bases separated the two germline ends. Germline V CDR1 and CDR2: GTSNPN, SVGIG (reference sequence). CDR3 DNA sequence: TGTGCCTGGAGTGAGGCTACAAATTCACCCCTCCACTTT. It specifies CAWSEATNSPLHF.

This clone is categorized as medium-sized (0.01 to 0.1%). V usage is TRBV7-8 and J usage is TRBJ1-3; a possible D gene is TRBD1 (5 bases). The CDR3 sequence is 15 residues long. Deletions cut 3 bases from V and 3 bases from J, with 12 bases between. CDR1 is SGHVS, CDR2 FQNEAQ, per germline. This chain's CDR3 is CASSFTAGSGNTIYF. The CDR3 DNA reads TGTGCCAGCAGCTTTACCGCAGGGAGTGGAAACACCATATATTTT.